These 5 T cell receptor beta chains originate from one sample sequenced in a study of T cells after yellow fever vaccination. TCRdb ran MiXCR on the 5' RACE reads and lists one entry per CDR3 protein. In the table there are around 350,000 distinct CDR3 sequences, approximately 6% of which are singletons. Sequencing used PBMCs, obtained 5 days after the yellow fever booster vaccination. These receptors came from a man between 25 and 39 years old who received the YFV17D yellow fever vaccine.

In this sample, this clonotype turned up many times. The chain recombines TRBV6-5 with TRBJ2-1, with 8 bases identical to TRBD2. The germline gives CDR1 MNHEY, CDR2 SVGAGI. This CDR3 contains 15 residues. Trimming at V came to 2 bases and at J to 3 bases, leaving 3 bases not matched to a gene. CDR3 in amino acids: CASSYRGTSYNEQFF. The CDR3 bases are TGTGCCAGCAGTTACAGGGGGACTAGCTACAATGAGCAGTTCTTC.

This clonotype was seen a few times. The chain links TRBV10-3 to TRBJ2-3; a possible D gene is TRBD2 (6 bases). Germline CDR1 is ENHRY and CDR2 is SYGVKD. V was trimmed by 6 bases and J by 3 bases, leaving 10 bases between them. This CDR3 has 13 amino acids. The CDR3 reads CAISSEGTDTQYF. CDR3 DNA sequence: TGTGCCATCAGCTCGGAGGGGACAGATACGCAGTATTTT.

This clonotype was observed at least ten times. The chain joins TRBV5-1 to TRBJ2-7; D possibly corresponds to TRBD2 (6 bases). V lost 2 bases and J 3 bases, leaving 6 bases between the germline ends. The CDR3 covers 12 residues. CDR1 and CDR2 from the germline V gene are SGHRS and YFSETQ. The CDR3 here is CASSFSGYEQYF. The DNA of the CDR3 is TGCGCCAGCAGCTTTAGCGGCTACGAGCAGTACTTC.

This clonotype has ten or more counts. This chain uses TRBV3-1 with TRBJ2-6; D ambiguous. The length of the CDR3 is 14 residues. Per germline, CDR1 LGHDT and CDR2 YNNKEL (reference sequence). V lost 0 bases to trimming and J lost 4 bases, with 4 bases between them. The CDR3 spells CASSQESGANVLTF. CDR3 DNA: TGTGCCAGCAGCCAAGAATCAGGGGCCAACGTCCTGACTTTC.

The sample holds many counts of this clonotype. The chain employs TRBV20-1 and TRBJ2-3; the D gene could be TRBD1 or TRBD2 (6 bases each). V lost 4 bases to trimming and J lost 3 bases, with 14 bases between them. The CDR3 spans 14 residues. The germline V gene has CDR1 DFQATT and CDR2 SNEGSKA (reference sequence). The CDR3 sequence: CSAKRGVLTDTQYF. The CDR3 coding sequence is TGCAGTGCTAAGAGGGGGGTCCTGACAGATACGCAGTATTTT.